This T cell receptor (beta chain) was identified in a study of shared clonotypes between healthy human individuals (dated by TCRdb to the early 2020s). With respect to the entire study: A few men and a couple of women, aged 18 to 49 years, made up the cohort. To estimate repertoire size and how much clonotypes are shared between individuals, the study performed deep sequencing of blood TCR repertoires from about five healthy adults. For each donor, CD4 naive and CD4 memory were each given three plates, CD8 naive was given two plates, and CD8 memory was given one plate. Different laboratories and diverse techniques were used to prepare libraries and sequence TCR repertoires, to increase sequencing depth and limit assay-specific biases. Per donor, leukapheresis produced somewhere between about 0.8 and 9.5 billion PBMCs.

Relative to germline, V is missing 2 bases and J is missing 2 bases, with 3 bases of the junction outside any gene match. The CDR3, cysteine through phenylalanine, is 14 amino acids long. Only the CDR3 portion is preserved as DNA: 42 bases, with reading frame beginning at the first base. CDR1 is given as LNHDA and CDR2 as SQIVND, both from the germline V gene (reference sequence). The full study reports these points: Clonotypes shared by all four sorted-subset donors showed higher generation probabilities than non-shared clonotypes. Pairwise subsampling led to the expectation that sequencing depth would affect the degree of clonotype sharing among donors. Naive subsets generally had larger estimated clonotype richness than memory subsets. Because the study included a small number of donors, the genetic and exposure-history diversity represented was limited. Across four donors, around 5% of naive CD4, approximately 4% of naive CD8, 2% to 2.5% of memory CD4, and approximately 0.4% of memory CD8 clonotypes were shared. Sampling was restricted to blood, and TCR repertoires in tissues likely differ from the TCR repertoires found in blood. Incomplete sequencing was indicated by rarefaction of sorted-subset datasets, despite the large sequencing depth.

Donors were healthy HIV-negative adults with no recently reported acute infections or vaccinations. Every donor was a Caucasian adult living in Nashville, Tennessee, USA. CD4+ T cells were enriched by magnetic negative selection, after which naive cells were positively selected on CD45RA and the negative fraction was taken as the memory subset. Blood was obtained by leukapheresis, after which PBMCs were separated by Ficoll-Histopaque density gradient centrifugation and cryopreserved in liquid nitrogen vapor phase. Analytical flow cytometry was used to check the purity and quantity of each magnetically sorted T cell population. Genomic DNA was isolated from each sorted fraction and quantified by UV absorbance on a Nanodrop 2000c. Concerning this clone itself: Which antigen it targets is not known. No much larger clone exists at a distance of one base, and base qualities are not known.

Using the deep immunoSEQ assay, TCR CDR3 regions were amplified from genomic DNA by multiplex PCR. Extracted genomic DNA from each cell subset was spread evenly across all wells of several immunoSEQ 96-well plates, with each plate serving as a replicate. For sorted subsets, roughly 190 ng of genomic DNA, equivalent to around 31,000 T cell genomes, went into each replicate PCR. The purified libraries were quantified using a Qubit 3.0 fluorometer, sized with a Bioanalyzer 2100, and then quantified again using the KAPA Library Quantification kit. Each immunoSEQ 96-well plate was sequenced on its own single-read 150-cycle Illumina NextSeq 550 flow cell. Per the authors' processing: The immunoSEQ output contained only junctional sequences without quality scores, so filtering could not match that applied to full-length reads. To assign V/J genes and CDR3, sequences were annotated against IMGT germline references using PyIR, a Python wrapper for IgBLAST v1.9. Reads were filtered out if the reads had weak V/J assignments (E-value above 1e-6), no CDR3, stop codons, out-of-frame junctions, or ambiguous translated residues. V3J clonotypes were defined as sequences sharing the same inferred V gene, J gene, and CDR3 amino acid sequence. Percentage overlap between repertoires was computed as shared unique clonotypes divided by the size of the smaller repertoire. Richness of each repertoire was evaluated using RTK rarefaction, the Chao1 estimator, and Recon v2.1 estimates of unobserved clonotypes. Generation probabilities were computed with OLGA for all TCRbeta clonotypes obtained by the gDNA method from several donors. Drawn from immuneACCESS, this table holds only the in-frame rearrangements with V and J called that TCRdb kept. Clones are partly lost; checked studies trace under half to an unresolved V gene and leave the rest unexplained. That table is the source of V, J and clone size, and D and trimming were worked out from the DNA. The sample data list approximately 1.4 million clones, and 95% to 99% of these were observed just once. Of the sample, about 0.42% is held by the ten largest clones.

Rearrangement joined TRBV19 to TRBJ2-7, with 7 central nucleotides matching TRBD1. This receptor was obtained from a man aged 30 to 45 in good health. Sequenced material: naive CD4+ T cells sorted from blood. The cell subset or site label corresponds to: CD45RA+ positively selected. The sequenced DNA is TGTGCCAGTAGTATACTGGACAGGACCTACGAGCAGTACTTC. Its translation reads: CASSILDRTYEQYF.